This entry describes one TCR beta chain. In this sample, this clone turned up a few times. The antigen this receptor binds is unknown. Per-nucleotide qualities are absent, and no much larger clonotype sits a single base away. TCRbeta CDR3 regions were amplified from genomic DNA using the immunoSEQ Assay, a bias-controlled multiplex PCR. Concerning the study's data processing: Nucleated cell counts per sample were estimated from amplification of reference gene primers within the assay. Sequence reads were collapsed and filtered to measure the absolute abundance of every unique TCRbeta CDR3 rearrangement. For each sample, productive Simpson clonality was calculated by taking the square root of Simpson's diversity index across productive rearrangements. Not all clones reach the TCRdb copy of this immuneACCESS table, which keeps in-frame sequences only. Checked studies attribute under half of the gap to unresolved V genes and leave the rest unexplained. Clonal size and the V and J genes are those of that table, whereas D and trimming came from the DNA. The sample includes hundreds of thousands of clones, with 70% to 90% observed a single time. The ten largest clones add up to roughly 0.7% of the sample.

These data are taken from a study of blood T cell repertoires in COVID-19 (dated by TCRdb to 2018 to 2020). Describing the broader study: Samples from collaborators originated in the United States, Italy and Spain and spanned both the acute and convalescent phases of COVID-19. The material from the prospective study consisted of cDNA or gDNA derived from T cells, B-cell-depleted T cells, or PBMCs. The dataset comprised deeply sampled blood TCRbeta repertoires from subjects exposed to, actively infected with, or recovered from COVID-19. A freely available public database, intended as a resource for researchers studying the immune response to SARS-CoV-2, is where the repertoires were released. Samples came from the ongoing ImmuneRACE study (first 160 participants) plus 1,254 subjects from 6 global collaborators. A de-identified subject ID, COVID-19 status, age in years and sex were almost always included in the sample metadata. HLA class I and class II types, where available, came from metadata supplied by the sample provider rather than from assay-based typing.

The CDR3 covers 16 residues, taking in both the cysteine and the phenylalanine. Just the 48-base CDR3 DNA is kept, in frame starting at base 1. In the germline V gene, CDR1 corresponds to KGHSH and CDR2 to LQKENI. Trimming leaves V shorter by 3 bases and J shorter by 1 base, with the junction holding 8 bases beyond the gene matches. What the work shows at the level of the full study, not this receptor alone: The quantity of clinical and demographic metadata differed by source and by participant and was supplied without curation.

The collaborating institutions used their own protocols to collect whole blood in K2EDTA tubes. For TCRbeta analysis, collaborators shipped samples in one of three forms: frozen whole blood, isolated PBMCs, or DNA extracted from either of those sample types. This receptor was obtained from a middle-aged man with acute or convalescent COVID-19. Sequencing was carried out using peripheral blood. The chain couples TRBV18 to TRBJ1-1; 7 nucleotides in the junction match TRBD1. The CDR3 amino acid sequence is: CASSPKWTGPNTEAFF. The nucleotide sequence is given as TGTGCCAGCTCACCCAAATGGACAGGTCCGAACACTGAAGCTTTCTTT.